These 27 T cell receptor beta chains came from one sample sequenced in a study of T cells in Graves' hyperthyroidism and ophthalmopathy. The investigators amplified TCR beta CDR3 regions from RNA transcripts. HTBI primers were used for first-round RT-PCR of the TCR CDR3. TCRdb independently ran MiXCR on the multiplex PCR reads; one entry per CDR3 protein. The sample yields roughly 380,000 distinct CDR3 sequences, 11% to 15% seen once. The source material was blood. The source is a woman aged 55 to 70 with Graves' hyperthyroidism.

In the case of this clonotype: A much larger clone lies one base from this, so it may be a read error. This is likely a read error, given that the CDR3 carries no conserved phenylalanine or tryptophan at its end. The V and J genes are TRBV11-2 and TRBJ2-1, with TRBD2 matching over 10 bases. Germline CDR1 and CDR2: SGHAT and FQNNGV. This CDR3 comprises 17 residues. V was clipped by 7 bases and J by 2 bases; unmatched bases: 11. CDR3 nucleotide sequence: TGTGCCAGCATACTTTTTCTAGGGACTAGCGCCTACAATGAGCAGTTCCTC. Translation: CASILFLGTSAYNEQFL.

This clonotype occurred a few times. This chain uses TRBV4-1 with TRBJ1-1, with D possibly TRBD1 on 5 matching bases. Germline V CDR1 and CDR2: MGHRA, YSYEKL. Trimming took off 0 bases at V and 5 bases at J, with 10 bases between the two ends. The length of the CDR3 is 14 residues. The chain's CDR3 is CASSQDTRGTEAFF. The CDR3 bases are TGCGCCAGCAGCCAAGATACTAGGGGTACTGAAGCTTTCTTT.

This chain links TRBV11-3 with TRBJ2-5, with TRBD2 identical over 11 bases. CDR3 size: 13 residues. Trimming at V came to 5 bases and at J to 9 bases, leaving 5 bases not matched to a gene. Germline V gene lookup returns CDR1 SGHNT and CDR2 YENEEA. The CDR3 reads CASSHWTSGSQYF. DNA of the CDR3: TGTGCCAGCAGCCACTGGACTAGCGGGTCCCAGTACTTC.

This clonotype was counted many times. V gene TRBV20-1 combines with J gene TRBJ2-3; TRBD2 agrees at 11 bases. This CDR3 region has 17 residues. The V segment lost 6 bases and the J segment 1 base; nucleotides outside the gene matches: 12. Germline V CDR1 and CDR2: DFQATT, SNEGSKA (reference sequence). CDR3 protein: CSAPSTSGDGGTDTQYF. The CDR3 nucleotides read TGCAGTGCCCCTTCGACTAGCGGGGACGGAGGCACAGATACGCAGTATTTT.

At least ten counts were recorded for this clonotype. V and J are TRBV12-3 or TRBV12-4 and TRBJ2-6; 8 bases align to TRBD1. V gave up 5 bases and J gave up 5 bases; unmatched junction bases: 11. The CDR3 is 17 amino acids. The CDR3 DNA reads TGTGCCAGCAGTCCCATGACAGGGGCTGGCTGGGCCAACGTCCTGACTTTC. Translation gives CASSPMTGAGWANVLTF.

This clonotype was observed at least ten times. The chain has TRBV7-8 and TRBJ2-5; D uncertain. The CDR3 extends over 13 amino acids. V gave up 2 bases and J gave up 1 base, with 5 bases separating them. The germline V gene has CDR1 SGHVS and CDR2 FQNEAQ. CDR3 sequence reads: CASSLLTQETQYF. In DNA form, the CDR3 reads TGTGCCAGCAGCTTATTGACCCAAGAGACCCAGTACTTC.

The table lists this clonotype with many counts. The chain joins TRBV19 to TRBJ2-1; 9 nucleotides agree with TRBD2. The germline gives CDR1 LNHDA, CDR2 SQIVND (reference sequence). The CDR3 runs 16 residues. V trimming: 6 bases; J trimming: 1 base; junction bases outside the gene matches: 7. The CDR3: CASSSPSGRSYNEQFF. As DNA, the CDR3 is TGTGCCAGTAGCTCGCCGAGCGGGAGGTCCTACAATGAGCAGTTCTTC.

The chain has TRBV7-9 and TRBJ1-2; no reliable D call. Trimming removed 1 base from V and 6 bases from J, with 18 bases in between. Germline CDR1 is SEHNR and CDR2 is FQNEAQ (reference sequence). The length of the CDR3 is 16 residues. The CDR3 DNA reads as TGTGCCAGCAGCTTAGTGTTTACGGGCAGTGCGAATGGCTACACCTTC. The encoded protein is CASSLVFTGSANGYTF.

This clonotype was observed a few times. The chain combines TRBV5-1 with TRBJ2-3, with unresolved D. V lost 4 bases, J lost 2 bases, and 14 bases lay in between. This CDR3 contains 15 residues. Germline V gene lookup returns CDR1 SGHRS and CDR2 YFSETQ. This CDR3 is CASSPAQITTDTQYF. CDR3 DNA sequence: TGCGCCAGCAGCCCGGCCCAAATAACCACAGATACGCAGTATTTT.

This clonotype was detected many times. V is TRBV27 and J is TRBJ2-1; 11 bases map to TRBD2. The CDR3 covers 16 residues. Germline lookup yields CDR1 MNHEY and CDR2 SMNVEV (reference sequence). The J segment lost 3 bases and the V segment lost 5 bases, leaving 6 bases of the junction unmatched. CDR3 nucleotide sequence: TGTGCCAGCAGTCCAAGGACTAGCGGGTTCTACAATGAGCAGTTCTTC. Protein: CASSPRTSGFYNEQFF.

This clonotype was found many times. The rearrangement joins TRBV11-3 to TRBJ1-3, with D possibly TRBD1 on 5 matching bases. The CDR3 is 15 amino acids. The V gene lost 5 bases and the J gene lost 0 bases, with 11 bases spanning the gap. The V gene's germline CDR1 is SGHNT and CDR2 YENEEA. CDR3 protein: CASSLLGTSGNTIYF. DNA for the CDR3: TGTGCCAGCAGCCTCCTTGGGACCTCTGGAAACACCATATATTTT. Complete variable domain (other parts from reference TRBV11-3 and TRBJ1-3): EAGVVQSPRYKIIEKKQPVAFWCNPISGHNTLYWYLQNLGQGPELLIRYENEEAVDDSQLPKDRFSAERLKGVDSTLKIQPAELGDSAVYLCASSLLGTSGNTIYFGEGSWLTVV.

As to this clonotype: A much bigger clone sits one base away, suggesting this may be a read error. This rearrangement joins TRBV29-1 to TRBJ2-7, with 12 bases aligning to TRBD1. Per the germline V gene, CDR1 is SQVTM and CDR2 is ANQGSEA. The CDR3 runs to 16 residues. The CDR3 is CSVEEPGQGASYGQYF. CDR3 bases: TGCAGCGTTGAAGAACCGGGACAGGGGGCCTCCTACGGGCAGTACTTC.

There are many counts of this clonotype. The chain combines TRBV20-1 with TRBJ2-7; the D gene is possibly TRBD2 (5 bases). The CDR3 runs to 13 residues. Looked up from germline, CDR1 is DFQATT and CDR2 is SNEGSKA (reference sequence). V was trimmed by 6 bases and J by 0 bases, leaving 12 bases between them. The CDR3 sequence is CSACPGSSYEQYF. The CDR3 nucleotides are TGCAGTGCATGCCCGGGGAGCTCCTACGAGCAGTACTTC.

This clonotype was recorded at least ten times. The chain joins TRBV6-6 to TRBJ1-1; no firm D call. The CDR3 is 14 amino acids. CDR1 and CDR2 from the germline V gene are MNHNY and SVGAGI (reference sequence). V was cut by 0 bases and J by 8 bases, with 13 bases left in between. CDR3 DNA: TGTGCCAGCAGTTACTCGAAGGCTAATCTGGAAGCTTTCTTT. Amino acid sequence: CASSYSKANLEAFF.

This clonotype was seen repeatedly, ten times or more. The chain joins TRBV29-1 to TRBJ1-1; the D is unclear. Trimming shortened V by 5 bases and J by 1 base, and 11 bases separated the two germline ends. The V gene's germline CDR1 is SQVTM and CDR2 ANQGSEA. The CDR3 is 13 residues long. The CDR3 is CSVSGTRNTEAFF. The CDR3 nucleotides read TGCAGCGTTTCTGGAACCCGGAACACTGAAGCTTTCTTT.

The chain is built from TRBV20-1 and TRBJ2-5; 9 bases line up with TRBD1. Germline CDR1 DFQATT, CDR2 SNEGSKA (reference sequence). CDR3 length: 15 amino acids. V was clipped by 2 bases and J by 5 bases; unmatched bases: 9. CDR3 nucleotides: TGCAGTGCTAGACCGGGGGACAGGGTAGGGGAGACCCAGTACTTC. Its protein is CSARPGDRVGETQYF.

The CDR3 DNA follows: TGTGCCAGCAGTTACTCCAGGGGGCCTGGAGCTTTCTTT. Translating gives CASSYSRGPGAFF. This rearrangement joins TRBV6-5 to TRBJ1-1, with 8 positions matching TRBD1. The CDR3 is 13 amino acids. Germline CDR1 MNHEY, CDR2 SVGAGI. The ends lost 0 bases at V and 10 bases at J; junction bases unmatched: 4.

This clonotype was detected ten times or more. This chain links TRBV12-3 or TRBV12-4 with TRBJ1-1, with D tentatively TRBD1 (5 bases). The CDR3 is 15 amino acids. Trimming took off 5 bases at V and 4 bases at J, with 17 bases between the two ends. CDR3 residues: CASSGLQGTGTEAFF. The CDR3 coding sequence is TGTGCCAGCAGTGGCCTTCAGGGTACGGGCACTGAAGCTTTCTTT.

This clonotype was counted ten times or more. J is TRBJ2-1 and V is TRBV12-3 or TRBV12-4, with 15 nucleotides matching TRBD2. After removal of 5 bases from V and 8 bases from J, the junction contained 7 bases not matched to a gene. This CDR3 region has 16 residues. CDR3 loop: CASSQRTSGRADEQFF. Written as DNA, the CDR3 is TGTGCCAGCAGTCAAAGGACTAGCGGGAGGGCCGATGAGCAGTTCTTC.

The chain has TRBV20-1 and TRBJ2-7; a weak D match, TRBD2 (6 bases). The CDR3 runs to 15 residues. Germline V gene lookup returns CDR1 DFQATT and CDR2 SNEGSKA (reference sequence). V lost 2 bases and J 4 bases, leaving 18 bases between the germline ends. The chain's CDR3 is CSARTAGGTIYEQYF. CDR3 DNA: TGCAGTGCTAGAACCGCTGGCGGGACGATATACGAGCAGTACTTC.

The table lists this clonotype with many counts. The chain joins TRBV3-1 to TRBJ2-7; no reliable D call. Between the trimmed V and J ends, which lost 1 base and 5 bases, there was a span of 9 bases. Germline V CDR1 and CDR2: LGHDT, YNNKEL (reference sequence). The CDR3 length is 13 residues. CDR3 protein: CASSQGQTDEQYF. CDR3 in DNA: TGTGCCAGCAGCCAAGGGCAGACCGACGAGCAGTACTTC.

This clonotype was counted ten times or more. The CDR3 DNA follows: TGTGCCAGCAGTTTATTCATTGGCGGGCAAGAGACCCAGTACTTC. Encoded protein: CASSLFIGGQETQYF. V gene TRBV12-3 or TRBV12-4 combines with J gene TRBJ2-5, with TRBD2 as a possible D gene (5 bases). Trimming took off 2 bases at V and 2 bases at J, with 12 bases between the two ends. The CDR3 contains 15 residues.

This clonotype was counted only a few times. This chain joins TRBV24-1 and TRBJ2-2; D might be TRBD1 or TRBD2, each matching 6 bases. Germline V CDR1 and CDR2: KGHDR, SFDVKD. Trimming removed 9 bases from V and 6 bases from J, with 13 bases in between. This CDR3 comprises 13 residues. CDR3 in DNA: TGTGCCACCGAGAAGGGGGGTGCCGGGGAGCTGTTTTTT. As protein: CATEKGGAGELFF.

The chain recombines TRBV19 with TRBJ2-1; D is ambiguous. V lost 1 base and J lost 5, with 6 bases in between. Germline V CDR1 and CDR2: LNHDA, SQIVND (reference sequence). This CDR3 contains 13 residues. The CDR3 nucleotides read TGTGCCAGTAGTATAGTAAGGGACAATGAGCAGTTCTTC. It codes for CASSIVRDNEQFF.

This clonotype was observed at least ten times. CDR3 in amino acids: CASSWFSGRFDNEQFF. Here the CDR3 DNA reads TGTGCCAGCAGCTGGTTTAGCGGGAGATTCGACAATGAGCAGTTCTTC. The chain joins TRBV13 to TRBJ2-1, with 9 bases aligning to TRBD2. The V and J ends lost 4 bases and 5 bases, in that order; junction bases with no gene match: 9. The CDR3 sequence is 16 residues long. The germline V gene has CDR1 PRHDT and CDR2 FYEKMQ (reference sequence).

This sequence joins TRBV7-6 and TRBJ2-3; 11 bases agree with TRBD2. This CDR3 has 16 residues. The V gene's germline CDR1 is SGHVS and CDR2 FNYEAQ. V trimming: 3 bases; J trimming: 4 bases; junction bases outside the gene matches: 6. CDR3 in amino acids: CASSFTSGSTADTQYF. The DNA for the CDR3 is TGTGCCAGCAGCTTCACTAGCGGGAGTACTGCAGATACGCAGTATTTT. Filled out from reference TRBV7-6 and TRBJ2-3, the complete variable domain reads GAGVSQSPRYKVTKRGQDVALRCDPISGHVSLYWYRQALGQGPEFLTYFNYEAQQDKSGLPNDRFSAERPEGSISTLTIQRTEQRDSAMYRCASSFTSGSTADTQYFGPGTRLTVL.

This clonotype was recorded many times. In DNA, the CDR3 is TGTGCCAGCAGCTTAGAAGGCAGGGCCTCCTCGGGGACTGAAGCTTTCTTT. It translates to CASSLEGRASSGTEAFF. The chain combines TRBV11-3 with TRBJ1-1, with a tentative D call TRBD1 (5 bases). Trimming took 0 bases from V and 5 from J, leaving 19 bases between them. CDR3 length equals 17 residues. The germline gives CDR1 SGHNT, CDR2 YENEEA.